This T cell receptor beta chain was captured in a study of control samples from healthy donors and cancer patients. Sequenced by immunoSEQ multiplex PCR; TCRdb stores in-frame clones only, minus some. Found here are about 38,000 clones, 83% of them singletons; the top ten hold under 25%. This CDR3 contains 14 residues. V lost 1 base, J lost 9 bases, and 10 bases lay in between. The germline gives CDR1 SEHNR, CDR2 FQNEAQ (reference sequence). V and J are TRBV7-9 and TRBJ1-6; D is unclear. The sequencing sample was made of PBMCs. This TCR derives from a woman aged 55-69 years with lung cancer. CDR3 DNA sequence: TGTGCCAGCAGCTTAGACGGGCCCTCTTCACCCCTCCACTTT. Residues: CASSLDGPSSPLHF.